This TCR beta chain came from a study of blood T cell repertoires in COVID-19. As for the study in general: Samples came from the United States, Italy and Spain, spanning acute and convalescent COVID-19. PBMCs, B-cell-depleted T cells, or T cells provided the cDNA or gDNA that made up the material.

In germline, CDR1 is SNHLY, CDR2 FYNNEI. The CDR3 totals 15 residues. The V segment lost 7 bases and the J segment 4 bases; nucleotides outside the gene matches: 5. Original methodology: By means of reference gene primer amplification, nucleated cell counts were estimated. Some clones are missing from TCRdb's copy, which holds only in-frame ones; the method was immunoSEQ multiplex PCR. V, J and clone size reflect that table, while D and trimming were determined from the DNA. The table lists about 76,000 clones, 70% to 90% of them singletons. Specimen: peripheral blood. This TCR came from a human donor in a cohort sampled during active COVID-19. V is TRBV2 and J is TRBJ2-7, with TRBD2 matching over 15 bases. This chain's CDR3 is CASIRGLAGGYEQYF. The CDR3 DNA is TGTGCCAGCATTAGGGGACTAGCGGGGGGATACGAGCAGTACTTC.